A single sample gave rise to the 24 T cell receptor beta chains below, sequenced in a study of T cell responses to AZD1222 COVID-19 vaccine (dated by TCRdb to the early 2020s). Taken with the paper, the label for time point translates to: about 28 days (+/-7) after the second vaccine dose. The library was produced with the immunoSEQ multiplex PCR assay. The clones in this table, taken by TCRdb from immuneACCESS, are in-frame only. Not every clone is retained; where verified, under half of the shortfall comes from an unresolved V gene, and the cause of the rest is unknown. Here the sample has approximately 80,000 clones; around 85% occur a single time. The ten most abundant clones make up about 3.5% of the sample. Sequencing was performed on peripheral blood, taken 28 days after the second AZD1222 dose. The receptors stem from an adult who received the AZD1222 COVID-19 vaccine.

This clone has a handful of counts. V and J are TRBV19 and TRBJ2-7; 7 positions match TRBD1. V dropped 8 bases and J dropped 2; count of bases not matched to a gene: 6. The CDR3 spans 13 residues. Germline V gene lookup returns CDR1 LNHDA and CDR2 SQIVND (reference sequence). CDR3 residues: CASRGQGAYEQYF. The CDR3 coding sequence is TGTGCCAGTCGAGGGCAGGGGGCCTACGAGCAGTACTTC.

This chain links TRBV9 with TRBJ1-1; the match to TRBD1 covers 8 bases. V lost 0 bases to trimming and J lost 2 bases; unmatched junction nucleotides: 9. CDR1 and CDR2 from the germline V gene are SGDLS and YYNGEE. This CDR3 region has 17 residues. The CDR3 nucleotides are TGTGCCAGCAGCGTAGTTCCCCGGACAGGGAAAAACACTGAAGCTTTCTTT. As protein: CASSVVPRTGKNTEAFF. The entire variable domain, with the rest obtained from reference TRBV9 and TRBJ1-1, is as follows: DSGVTQTPKHLITATGQRVTLRCSPRSGDLSVYWYQQSLDQGLQFLIQYYNGEERAKGNILERFSAQQFPDLHSELNLSSLELGDSALYFCASSVVPRTGKNTEAFFGQGTRLTVV.

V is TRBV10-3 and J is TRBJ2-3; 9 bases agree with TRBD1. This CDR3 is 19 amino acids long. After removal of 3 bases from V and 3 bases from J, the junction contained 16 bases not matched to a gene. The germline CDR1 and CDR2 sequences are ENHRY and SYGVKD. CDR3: CAISDIPRDREWRTDTQYF. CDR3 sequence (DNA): TGTGCCATCAGTGATATCCCTCGGGACAGGGAATGGAGGACAGATACGCAGTATTTT.

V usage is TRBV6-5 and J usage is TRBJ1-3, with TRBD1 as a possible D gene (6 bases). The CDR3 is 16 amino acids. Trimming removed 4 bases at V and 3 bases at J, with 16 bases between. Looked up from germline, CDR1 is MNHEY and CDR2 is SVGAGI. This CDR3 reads CASSSAGEAFGNTIYF. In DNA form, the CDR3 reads TGTGCCAGCAGTTCCGCAGGGGAAGCCTTTGGAAACACCATATATTTT.

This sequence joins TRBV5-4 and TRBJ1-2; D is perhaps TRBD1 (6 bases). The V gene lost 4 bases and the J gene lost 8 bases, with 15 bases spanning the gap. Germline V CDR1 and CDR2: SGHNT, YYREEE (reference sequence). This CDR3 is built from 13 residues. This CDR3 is CASSPGGGWGYTF. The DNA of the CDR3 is TGTGCCAGCAGCCCGGGAGGGGGTTGGGGCTACACCTTC.

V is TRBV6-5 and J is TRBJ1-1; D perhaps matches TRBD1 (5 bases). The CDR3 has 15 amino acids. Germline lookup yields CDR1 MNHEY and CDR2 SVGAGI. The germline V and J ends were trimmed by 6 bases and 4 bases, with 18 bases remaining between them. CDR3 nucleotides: TGTGCCAGCAGCCCAAGAAATCAGGGCAGCACTGAAGCTTTCTTT. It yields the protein CASSPRNQGSTEAFF.

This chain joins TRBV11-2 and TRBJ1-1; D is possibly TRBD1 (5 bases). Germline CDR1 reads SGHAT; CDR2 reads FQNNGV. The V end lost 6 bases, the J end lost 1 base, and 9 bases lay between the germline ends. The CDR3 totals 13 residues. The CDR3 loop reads CASRGDRNTEAFF. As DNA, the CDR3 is TGTGCCAGCAGAGGAGACAGGAACACTGAAGCTTTCTTT.

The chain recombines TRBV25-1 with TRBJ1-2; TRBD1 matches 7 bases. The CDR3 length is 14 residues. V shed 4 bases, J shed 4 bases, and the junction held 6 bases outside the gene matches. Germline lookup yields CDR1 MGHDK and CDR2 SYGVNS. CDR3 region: CASSAGSGGYGYTF. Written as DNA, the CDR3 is TGTGCCAGCAGTGCGGGATCAGGGGGCTATGGCTACACCTTC.

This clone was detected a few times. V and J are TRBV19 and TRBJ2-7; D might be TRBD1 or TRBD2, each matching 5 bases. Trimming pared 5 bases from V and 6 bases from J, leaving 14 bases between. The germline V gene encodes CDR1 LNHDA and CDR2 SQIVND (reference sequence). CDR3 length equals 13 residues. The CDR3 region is CASSARGDGEQYF. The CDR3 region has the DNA TGTGCCAGTAGTGCGAGGGGAGACGGCGAGCAGTACTTC.

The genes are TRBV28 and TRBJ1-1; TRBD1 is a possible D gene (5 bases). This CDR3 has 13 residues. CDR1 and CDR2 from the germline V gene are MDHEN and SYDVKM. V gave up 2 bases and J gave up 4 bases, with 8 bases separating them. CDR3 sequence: CASSLVGGTEAFF. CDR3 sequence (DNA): TGTGCCAGCAGTTTAGTTGGGGGCACTGAAGCTTTCTTT.

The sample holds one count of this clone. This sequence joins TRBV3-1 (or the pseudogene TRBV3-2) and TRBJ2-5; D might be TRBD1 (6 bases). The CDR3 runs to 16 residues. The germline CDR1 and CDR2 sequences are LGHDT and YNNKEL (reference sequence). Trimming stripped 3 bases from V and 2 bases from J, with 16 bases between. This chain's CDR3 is CASSHRQVGGQETQYF. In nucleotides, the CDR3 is TGTGCCAGCAGCCACCGACAGGTCGGAGGACAAGAGACCCAGTACTTC.

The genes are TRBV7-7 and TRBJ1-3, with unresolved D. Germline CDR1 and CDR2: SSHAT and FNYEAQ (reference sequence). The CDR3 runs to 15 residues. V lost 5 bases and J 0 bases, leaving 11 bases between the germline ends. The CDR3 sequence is CASSVSPGSGNTIYF. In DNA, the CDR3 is TGTGCCAGCAGCGTAAGCCCCGGCTCTGGAAACACCATATATTTT.

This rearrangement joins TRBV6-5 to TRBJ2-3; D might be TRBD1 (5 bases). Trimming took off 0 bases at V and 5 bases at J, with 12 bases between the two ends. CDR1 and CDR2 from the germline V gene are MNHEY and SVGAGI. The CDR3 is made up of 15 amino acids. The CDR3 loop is CASSYSAGLVDTQYF. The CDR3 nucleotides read TGTGCCAGCAGTTACTCGGCAGGGTTGGTAGATACGCAGTATTTT.

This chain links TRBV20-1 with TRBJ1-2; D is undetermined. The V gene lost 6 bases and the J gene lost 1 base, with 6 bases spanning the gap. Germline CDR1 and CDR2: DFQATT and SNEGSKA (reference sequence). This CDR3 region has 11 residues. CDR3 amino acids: CSAYNNYGYTF. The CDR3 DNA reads TGCAGTGCATACAATAACTATGGCTACACCTTC.

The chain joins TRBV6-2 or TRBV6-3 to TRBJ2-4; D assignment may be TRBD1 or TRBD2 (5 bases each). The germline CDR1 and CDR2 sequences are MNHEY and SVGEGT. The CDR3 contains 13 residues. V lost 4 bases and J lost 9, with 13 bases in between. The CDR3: CASSFREGGIQYF. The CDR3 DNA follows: TGTGCCAGCAGTTTCAGGGAAGGAGGCATTCAGTACTTC.

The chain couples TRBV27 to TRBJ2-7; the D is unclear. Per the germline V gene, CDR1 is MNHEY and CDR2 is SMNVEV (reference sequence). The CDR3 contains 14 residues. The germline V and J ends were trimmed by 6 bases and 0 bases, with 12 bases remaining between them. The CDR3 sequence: CASRYDLDSYEQYF. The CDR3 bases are TGTGCCAGCAGGTATGACTTAGACTCCTACGAGCAGTACTTC.

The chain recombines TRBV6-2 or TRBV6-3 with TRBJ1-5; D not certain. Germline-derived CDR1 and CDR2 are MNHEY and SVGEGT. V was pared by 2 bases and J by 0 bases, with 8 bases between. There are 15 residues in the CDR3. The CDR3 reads CASSYSQFSNQPQHF. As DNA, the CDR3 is TGTGCCAGCAGTTACAGCCAGTTTAGCAATCAGCCCCAGCATTTT.

CDR3 loop: CASISGRADSSYNEQFF. The CDR3 nucleotides are TGTGCCAGTATTAGCGGGAGGGCCGATAGCTCCTACAATGAGCAGTTCTTC. The genes are TRBV19 and TRBJ2-1, with 11 bases lining up with TRBD2. The trim removed 7 bases at V and 0 bases at J, leaving 8 bases unmatched. CDR3 size: 17 residues. The germline gives CDR1 LNHDA, CDR2 SQIVND (reference sequence).

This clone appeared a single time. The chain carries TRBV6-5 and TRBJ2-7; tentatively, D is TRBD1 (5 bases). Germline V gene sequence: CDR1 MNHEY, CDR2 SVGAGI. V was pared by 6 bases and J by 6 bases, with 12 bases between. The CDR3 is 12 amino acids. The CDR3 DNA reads TGTGCCAGCAGGACAGTTGCACTCGAGCAGTACTTC. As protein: CASRTVALEQYF.

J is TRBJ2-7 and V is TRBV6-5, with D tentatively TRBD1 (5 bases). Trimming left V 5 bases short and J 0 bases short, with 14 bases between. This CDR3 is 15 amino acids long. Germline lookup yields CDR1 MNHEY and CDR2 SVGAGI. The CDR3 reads CASSPQGSYSYEQYF. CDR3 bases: TGTGCCAGCAGTCCCCAGGGTTCCTACTCCTACGAGCAGTACTTC.

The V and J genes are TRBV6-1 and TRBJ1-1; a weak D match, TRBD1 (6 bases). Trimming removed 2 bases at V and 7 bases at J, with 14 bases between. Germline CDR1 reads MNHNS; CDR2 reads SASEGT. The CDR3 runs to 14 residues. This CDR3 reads CASSEMAGVDEAFF. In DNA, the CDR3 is TGTGCCAGCAGTGAAATGGCAGGGGTCGATGAAGCTTTCTTT.

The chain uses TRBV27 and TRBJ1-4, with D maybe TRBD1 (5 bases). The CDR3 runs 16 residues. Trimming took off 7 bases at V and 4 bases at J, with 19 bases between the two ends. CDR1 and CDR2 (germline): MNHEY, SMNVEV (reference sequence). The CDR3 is CASTRGVDEVNEKLFF. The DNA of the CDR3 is TGTGCCAGCACCCGAGGGGTCGACGAGGTTAATGAAAAACTGTTTTTT.

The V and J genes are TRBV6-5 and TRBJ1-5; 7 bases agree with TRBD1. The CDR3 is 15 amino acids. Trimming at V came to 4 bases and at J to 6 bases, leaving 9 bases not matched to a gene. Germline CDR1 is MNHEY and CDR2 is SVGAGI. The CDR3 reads CASSLIQGRAQPQHF. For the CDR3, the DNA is TGTGCCAGCAGTTTGATACAGGGGAGGGCTCAGCCCCAGCATTTT.

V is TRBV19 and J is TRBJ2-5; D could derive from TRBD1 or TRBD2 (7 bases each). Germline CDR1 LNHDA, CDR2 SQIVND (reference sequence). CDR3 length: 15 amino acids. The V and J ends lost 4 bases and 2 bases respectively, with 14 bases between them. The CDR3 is CASSSRGGWQETQYF. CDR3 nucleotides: TGTGCCAGTAGTAGCAGGGGGGGGTGGCAAGAGACCCAGTACTTC.